This entry is about one T cell receptor beta chain. This sample is drawn from a study of blood T cell repertoires in COVID-19. Across the study: Acute and convalescent COVID-19 specimens originated in the United States, Italy and Spain. Sources were T cells, B-cell-depleted T cells, or PBMCs; the material itself was cDNA or gDNA.

Original methodology: Researchers report that nucleated cell counts were estimated from reference gene primer amplification. Sequenced by immunoSEQ multiplex PCR; TCRdb stores in-frame clones only, minus some. The D gene and trimming were derived from the DNA, and the V and J assignments and clone size from that table. Of approximately 170,000 clones in the sample, approximately 85% are singletons; the top ten hold approximately 10%. The CDR3 totals 12 residues. The germline V and J ends were trimmed by 5 bases and 7 bases, with 9 bases remaining between them. Per the germline V gene, CDR1 is SEHNR and CDR2 is FQNEAQ (reference sequence).

The sample comprised peripheral blood. This TCR derives from a man aged 55 to 70 with active or convalescent COVID-19. V gene TRBV7-9 combines with J gene TRBJ2-1; D unclear. The CDR3 DNA is TGTGCCAGCAGCCCCCGAGAGAATGAGCAGTTCTTC. It is translated as CASSPRENEQFF.